Listed below are T cell receptor beta chains from one sample, sequenced in a study of blood T cell repertoires in COVID-19. Profiling relied on immunoSEQ multiplex PCR, and the TCRdb table lists in-frame clones only, not all of them. The top ten clones hold more than 5.5% of a sample with some 220,000 clones, over 80% of them seen once. What was sequenced was peripheral blood. The source is a human donor in a cohort sampled during active COVID-19. The CDR3 runs from the conserved cysteine through the conserved F or W. Fields, in order: clone size, D gene, J gene, V gene, CDR3 DNA, CDR3 protein. The D gene is left open where the match is weak. Not all rows give a size; the values are once, few, many and, for expanded clones, a class.

size: -
D: -
J: TRBJ2-1
V: TRBV7-3
DNA: TGTGCCAGCAGCGCCACGGGGGGCGGGAATGAGCAGTTCTTC
CDR3: CASSATGGGNEQFF

size: many
D: -
J: TRBJ1-4
V: TRBV7-9
DNA: TGTGCCAGCAGCTTAGGGCGACAGGCAGATGAAAAACTGTTTTTT
CDR3: CASSLGRQADEKLFF

size: once
D: -
J: TRBJ1-1
V: TRBV5-6
DNA: TGTGCCAGCAGTTCAGGGGACCCGCGAATCACTGAAGCTTTCTTT
CDR3: CASSSGDPRITEAFF

size: -
D: TRBD2
J: TRBJ2-1
V: TRBV5-1
DNA: TGCGCCAGCAGCAAGGGACTAGCGGGAGGGCCTAGCTCCTACAATGAGCAGTTCTTC
CDR3: CASSKGLAGGPSSYNEQFF

size: -
D: -
J: TRBJ2-5
V: TRBV30
DNA: TGTGCCTGGAGTTTGGGCCTACAAGAGACCCAGTACTTC
CDR3: CAWSLGLQETQYF

size: few
D: -
J: TRBJ1-2
V: TRBV5-8
DNA: TGTGCCAGCATCCCGACAGTTAACTATGGCTACACCTTC
CDR3: CASIPTVNYGYTF

size: -
D: TRBD2
J: TRBJ2-1
V: TRBV9
DNA: TGTGCCAGCAGCTACAGCGGGGGGGCCAGTCCCTACAATGAGCAGTTCTTC
CDR3: CASSYSGGASPYNEQFF

size: -
D: TRBD1
J: TRBJ2-7
V: TRBV19
DNA: TGTGCCAGTAGTCCCCGGGGACAGGGGTTCTACGAGCAGTACTTC
CDR3: CASSPRGQGFYEQYF

size: -
D: TRBD2
J: TRBJ2-1
V: TRBV5-1
DNA: TGCGCCAGCAGCCCCAGCCCAGCGGGAGGGAATCCTGTAACTGGGTTCTTC
CDR3: CASSPSPAGGNPVTGFF

size: -
D: -
J: TRBJ2-7
V: TRBV4-1
DNA: TGCGCCAGCAGCCCCCTGTCCCCGCGTGACGAGCAGTACTTC
CDR3: CASSPLSPRDEQYF

size: once
D: TRBD1
J: TRBJ1-2
V: TRBV5-1
DNA: TGCGCCAGCAGCTTGGTAGCCGGACAGGGGCACGGCTACACCTTC
CDR3: CASSLVAGQGHGYTF

size: -
D: TRBD1
J: TRBJ2-7
V: TRBV3-1/TRBV3-2
DNA: TGTGCTTTTCGGACAGGGACGGGCGAGCAGTACTTC
CDR3: CAFRTGTGEQYF

size: -
D: TRBD1
J: TRBJ2-7
V: TRBV19
DNA: TGTGCCAGTAGGGGGTTAAACAGGGGAATGTACGAGCAGTACTTC
CDR3: CASRGLNRGMYEQYF

size: -
D: -
J: TRBJ2-7
V: TRBV5-8
DNA: TGTGCCAGCAGCTTGAAACGAGGAGAGCAGTACTTC
CDR3: CASSLKRGEQYF

size: -
D: -
J: TRBJ1-1
V: TRBV18
DNA: TGTGCCAGCTCACCAAGGACACCCCAGGACACTGAAGCTTTCTTT
CDR3: CASSPRTPQDTEAFF

size: once
D: TRBD1
J: TRBJ2-2
V: TRBV18
DNA: TGTGCCAGCTCACTACAGGGGGCGTACACCGGGGAGCTGTTTTTT
CDR3: CASSLQGAYTGELFF

size: -
D: TRBD2
J: TRBJ2-5
V: TRBV10-1
DNA: TGCGCCAGCAGCCGGACTAGCGGGGAAGAGACCCAGTACTTC
CDR3: CASSRTSGEETQYF

size: -
D: -
J: TRBJ2-3
V: TRBV5-1
DNA: TGCGCCAGCAGCTCCCGGGCGGGGAAAAGCACAGATACGCAGTATTTT
CDR3: CASSSRAGKSTDTQYF

size: few
D: -
J: TRBJ1-2
V: TRBV11-2
DNA: TGTGCCAGCAGCTCGGGATCGGGGGGCAACTATGGCTACACCTTC
CDR3: CASSSGSGGNYGYTF

size: -
D: TRBD1
J: TRBJ2-5
V: TRBV11-2
DNA: TGTGCCAGCAGTAGGACAGGGGGTAAATGGGAGACCCAGTACTTC
CDR3: CASSRTGGKWETQYF

size: -
D: -
J: TRBJ1-2
V: TRBV12-3/TRBV12-4
DNA: TGTGCCAGCAGTCCGCAAGAGAGGTATGGCTACACCTTC
CDR3: CASSPQERYGYTF

size: -
D: -
J: TRBJ2-1
V: TRBV30
DNA: TGTGCCTGGAGTGACTCGTACAATGAGCAGTTCTTC
CDR3: CAWSDSYNEQFF

size: -
D: -
J: TRBJ1-1
V: TRBV11-2
DNA: TGTGCCAGCAGCTTCGCAGGAAACACTGAAGCTTTCTTT
CDR3: CASSFAGNTEAFF

size: -
D: TRBD1
J: TRBJ1-1
V: TRBV2
DNA: TGTGCCAGCACGGGACAGGGGCACACTGAAGCTTTCTTT
CDR3: CASTGQGHTEAFF

size: -
D: -
J: TRBJ2-7
V: TRBV9
DNA: TGTGCCAGCAGCGCCCAGGGGTCCCACGAGCAGTACTTC
CDR3: CASSAQGSHEQYF

size: -
D: TRBD1
J: TRBJ2-7
V: TRBV6-5
DNA: TGTGCCAGCAGTCGGGACAGGGTTGCCTACGAGCAGTACTTC
CDR3: CASSRDRVAYEQYF

size: few
D: TRBD2
J: TRBJ2-7
V: TRBV11-2
DNA: TGTGCCAGCAGGGGGACGGGCGGGAGCGCCTACGAGCAGTACTTC
CDR3: CASRGTGGSAYEQYF

size: -
D: -
J: TRBJ2-7
V: TRBV11-2
DNA: TGTGCCAGCAGCTTAACTACAGGGTTATACGAGCAGTACTTC
CDR3: CASSLTTGLYEQYF

size: -
D: TRBD2
J: TRBJ2-2
V: TRBV9
DNA: TGTGCCAGCAAGGCGGGAGGAGGTATTGCCGGGGAGCTGTTTTTT
CDR3: CASKAGGGIAGELFF

size: -
D: TRBD1
J: TRBJ2-7
V: TRBV7-2
DNA: TGTGCCAGCAGCTTAGCAAGTTCGGGACAGGGCCTTTACGAGCAGTACTTC
CDR3: CASSLASSGQGLYEQYF

size: -
D: -
J: TRBJ1-2
V: TRBV7-9
DNA: TGTGCCAGCAGCCACCTGAATAGCTATGGCTACACCTTC
CDR3: CASSHLNSYGYTF

size: -
D: TRBD2
J: TRBJ2-3
V: TRBV10-3
DNA: TGTGCCATCAGTGAGGGACTAGCGGGAGGGACAGATACGCAGTATTTT
CDR3: CAISEGLAGGTDTQYF

size: -
D: -
J: TRBJ2-3
V: TRBV11-2
DNA: TGTGCCAGCAGCTCCACCAGCGAATTAGATACGCAGTATTTT
CDR3: CASSSTSELDTQYF

size: once
D: TRBD1
J: TRBJ1-5
V: TRBV19
DNA: TGTGCCAGTAGTACAGGACAGGGGGGAGATAGCAATCAGCCCCAGCATTTT
CDR3: CASSTGQGGDSNQPQHF

size: -
D: -
J: TRBJ2-5
V: TRBV5-1
DNA: TGCGCCAGCAGCTTGACAGCTAGCCGGGAGACCCAGTACTTC
CDR3: CASSLTASRETQYF

size: -
D: TRBD2
J: TRBJ2-1
V: TRBV27
DNA: TGTGCCAGCAGTTTATTCACTAGCGGGAGTTTCCTTGAGCAGTTCTTC
CDR3: CASSLFTSGSFLEQFF

size: -
D: TRBD2
J: TRBJ2-1
V: TRBV5-1
DNA: TGCGCCAGCAGCCCAGGAGCAGGGGGCATACTAGCGGGAGAAGGGAATGAGCAGTTCTTC
CDR3: CASSPGAGGILAGEGNEQFF